These 7 T cell receptor beta chains originate from one sample sequenced in a study of T cells in Graves' hyperthyroidism and ophthalmopathy. Amplified TCR beta CDR3 regions derived from RNA transcripts. HTBI primers were employed in a first-round RT-PCR of the TCR CDR3. TCRdb called the multiplex PCR reads again in MiXCR, with one record for every CDR3 protein. Found here are some 570,000 distinct CDR3 sequences, roughly a sixth of them singletons; the top ten hold approximately 18%. Sequencing used blood. These receptors originate from a woman aged 18-29 years with Graves' ophthalmopathy.

This clonotype has a count of ten or more. The rearrangement uses TRBV3-1 and TRBJ1-5; 8 nucleotides agree with TRBD1. The length of the CDR3 is 15 residues. J gave up 5 bases and V 1 base, and 4 bases lay outside the gene matches. CDR1 is LGHDT, CDR2 YNNKEL, per germline (reference sequence). The CDR3 is CASSQGQGYYQPQHF. The CDR3 bases are TGTGCCAGCAGCCAAGGACAGGGGTACTATCAGCCCCAGCATTTT.

This chain uses TRBV12-5 with TRBJ1-5, with TRBD1 as a possible D gene (5 bases). V was shortened by 3 bases and J by 4 bases, with 16 bases between the two germline ends. The V gene's germline CDR1 is LGHNT and CDR2 FRNRAP. The CDR3 runs 16 residues. The CDR3 bases are TGTGCTAGTGGTTTTCGGCGGGGGATGGATAATCAGCCCCAGCATTTT. It encodes CASGFRRGMDNQPQHF.

This clonotype was observed at least ten times. The CDR3 nucleotides are TGCAGTGCTCTTAAGTGGGGCCAAGAGACCCAGTACTTC. This encodes CSALKWGQETQYF. The chain is built from TRBV20-1 and TRBJ2-5, with D uncertain. This CDR3 spans 13 amino acids. Germline lookup yields CDR1 DFQATT and CDR2 SNEGSKA (reference sequence). The germline V and J ends were trimmed by 5 bases and 1 base, with 11 bases remaining between them.

J is TRBJ1-1 and V is TRBV18; a weak D match, TRBD1 (6 bases). V gave up 6 bases and J gave up 0 bases, with 20 bases separating them. Germline V lookup: CDR1 KGHSH, CDR2 LQKENI. The CDR3 length is 17 residues. The CDR3 is CASSSPFGGLLNTEAFF. DNA for the CDR3: TGTGCCAGCTCTTCTCCGTTCGGGGGGCTGCTGAACACTGAAGCTTTCTTT.

Comment on this clonotype: Since a much larger clone is just one base distant, this may be a read error. The chain links TRBV27 to TRBJ2-1; D is possibly TRBD2 (6 bases). The better agreement between TRBJ2-7 and the DNA end casts doubt on the J call. The CDR3 covers 15 residues. In germline, CDR1 is MNHEY, CDR2 SMNVEV (reference sequence). Here the CDR3 reads CASSVFGEGRNEQYF. The CDR3 DNA reads TGTGCCAGCAGTGTCTTCGGCGAGGGGAGGAATGAGCAGTACTTC.

This clonotype was picked up many times. The genes are TRBV15 and TRBJ2-7; 8 nucleotides align to TRBD1. V lost 7 bases to trimming and J lost 3 bases; unmatched junction nucleotides: 8. Germline V gene lookup returns CDR1 LNHNV and CDR2 YYDKDF (reference sequence). CDR3 length: 14 amino acids. CDR3 in DNA: TGTGCCACCAAGATGGACAGGGACGACTACGAGCAGTACTTC. Translation: CATKMDRDDYEQYF.

The V gene is TRBV7-2, the J gene TRBJ2-2; the D gene could be TRBD1 or TRBD2 (5 bases each). Germline loops: CDR1 SGHTA, CDR2 FQGNSA. Trimming took off 4 bases at V and 4 bases at J, with 10 bases between the two ends. CDR3 length: 14 amino acids. CDR3 nucleotide sequence: TGTGCCAGCAGCTACGGGACCAGCACCGGGGAGCTGTTTTTT. Translating gives CASSYGTSTGELFF. Looking up the rest from reference TRBV7-2 and TRBJ2-2 gives the full variable domain: GAGVSQSPSNKVTEKGKDVELRCDPISGHTALYWYRQSLGQGLEFLIYFQGNSAPDKSGLPSDRFSAERTGGSVSTLTIQRTQQEDSAVYLCASSYGTSTGELFFGEGSRLTVL.